The 4 T cell receptor beta chains presented below share a single source sample, sequenced in a study of cytomegalovirus exposure and HLA in healthy donors. Primers included in the PCR were 60 Vbeta and 13 Jbeta primers. Clones were sequenced by immunoSEQ multiplex PCR, and TCRdb holds only the in-frame ones, with some missing. The table lists some 90,000 clones, roughly 80% of them singletons, with roughly 3% in the top ten. Sequencing was carried out using PBMCs. The receptor set was obtained from a middle-aged man in good health and CMV-seronegative.

V usage is TRBV5-4 and J usage is TRBJ1-1; D is perhaps TRBD1 (6 bases). CDR1 SGHNT and CDR2 YYREEE come from the germline V gene (reference sequence). This CDR3 contains 16 residues. Trimming pared 5 bases from V and 2 bases from J, leaving 19 bases between. This chain's CDR3 is CASRYTLRQENTEAFF. DNA of the CDR3: TGTGCCAGCAGATATACCCTCCGACAGGAAAACACTGAAGCTTTCTTT. The full variable domain, in which reference TRBV5-4 and TRBJ1-1 provide the parts outside the CDR3, is ETGVTQSPTHLIKTRGQQVTLRCSSQSGHNTVSWYQQALGQGPQFIFQYYREEENGRGNFPPRFSGLQFPNYSSELNVNALELDDSALYLCASRYTLRQENTEAFFGQGTRLTVV.

The CDR3 DNA reads TGTGCCAGCAGTTTTCGGGATACCTCGAACACCGGGGAGCTGTTTTTT. Amino acid sequence: CASSFRDTSNTGELFF. The chain carries TRBV27 and TRBJ2-2; maybe TRBD2 (5 bases). CDR1 is MNHEY, CDR2 SMNVEV, per germline (reference sequence). Trimming left V 3 bases short and J 0 bases short, with 11 bases between. The CDR3 loop spans 16 amino acids.

The chain carries TRBV9 and TRBJ1-1; D unclear. The CDR3 loop spans 16 amino acids. Trimming left V 3 bases short and J 3 bases short, with 18 bases between. Germline V gives CDR1 SGDLS, CDR2 YYNGEE. The CDR3 here is CASSASGSPGYTEAFF. The DNA for the CDR3 is TGTGCCAGCAGCGCCTCGGGATCTCCGGGGTACACTGAAGCTTTCTTT.

This sequence joins TRBV6-5 and TRBJ1-2, with TRBD1 as a possible D gene (5 bases). CDR3 length equals 13 residues. In germline, CDR1 is MNHEY, CDR2 SVGAGI. The germline V and J ends were trimmed by 10 bases and 4 bases, with 16 bases remaining between them. The CDR3 DNA reads TGTGCCACCTATCCGGGGACTACCTATGGCTACACCTTC. It yields the protein CATYPGTTYGYTF.